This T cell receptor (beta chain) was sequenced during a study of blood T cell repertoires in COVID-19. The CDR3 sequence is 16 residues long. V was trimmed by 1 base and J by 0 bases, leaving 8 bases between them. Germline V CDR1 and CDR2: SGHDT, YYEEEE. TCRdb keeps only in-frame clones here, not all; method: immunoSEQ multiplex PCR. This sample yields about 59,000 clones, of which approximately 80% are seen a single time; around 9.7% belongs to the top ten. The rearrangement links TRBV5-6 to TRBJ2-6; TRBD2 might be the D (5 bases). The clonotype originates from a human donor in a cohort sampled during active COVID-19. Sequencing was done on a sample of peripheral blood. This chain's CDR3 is CASSLIGDSGANVLTF. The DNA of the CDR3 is TGTGCCAGCAGCTTGATCGGGGACTCTGGGGCCAACGTCCTGACTTTC.